This TCR beta chain is from a study of CD8 T cells in ankylosing spondylitis. Points on this clonotype: Its target is unknown.

A single record per CDR3 protein comes from TCRdb applying MiXCR to the 5' RACE reads. The table has 250,000 to 300,000 distinct CDR3 sequences, over 15% seen once; the top ten hold less than 9.5%. Looked up from germline, CDR1 is SGHTA and CDR2 is FQGNSA. Trimming removed 1 base from V and 4 bases from J, with 11 bases in between. The CDR3 is 15 amino acids. Whole-study results and caveats: Clones linked to disease were reported to show significant enrichment in matched ankylosing spondylitis synovial fluid. Several highly homologous variants formed a TCR beta motif that appeared characteristic of ankylosing spondylitis blood.

Input material: blood, either unsorted or a sorted T cell fraction (not recorded which). This clonotype originated in a male donor with ankylosing spondylitis or in good health (not recorded which). The chain links TRBV7-2 to TRBJ2-1, with TRBD2 as a possible D gene (5 bases). In nucleotides, the CDR3 is TGTGCCAGCAGCTTAGTGCGGCTAGCTTACAATGAGCAGTTCTTC. Its protein product is CASSLVRLAYNEQFF.